Below, 27 T cell receptor beta chains from the same sample are listed, as sequenced in a study of human T cells and chemical hapten exposure. Time point meaning: patch test 2, 6 weeks after DPC sensitization. As for treatment: therapeutic diphenylcyclopropenone sensitization with weekly scalp DPC. TCRdb passed the RACE reads through MiXCR, listing each CDR3 protein once. Of about 42,000 distinct CDR3 sequences in the sample, about 9.8% are singletons; the top ten hold approximately 15%. Source: whole blood, taken in connection with sensitization to the hapten diphenylcyclopropenone (DPC). These receptors were taken from a woman in her thirties or forties with alopecia areata. Some clones in this sample may be carry-over from other donors' samples.

This clonotype is labeled as medium-sized. The chain links TRBV9 to TRBJ2-3, with TRBD2 identical over 8 bases. V dropped 0 bases and J dropped 15; count of bases not matched to a gene: 6. CDR1 is SGDLS and CDR2 is YYNGEE in the germline V gene. CDR3 length: 12 amino acids. CDR3 loop: CASSVDSGAPYF. In DNA, the CDR3 is TGTGCCAGCAGCGTAGATAGCGGGGCTCCCTATTTT.

Ten or more counts support this clonotype. V gene TRBV28 combines with J gene TRBJ2-7; D is undetermined. V gave up 5 bases and J gave up 0 bases, with 14 bases separating them. Germline assignment: CDR1 MDHEN and CDR2 SYDVKM. The CDR3 contains 15 residues. The CDR3 DNA reads TGTGCCAGCAGTACGATCGACGGCCGCTCCTACGAGCAGTACTTC. Protein product: CASSTIDGRSYEQYF.

This clonotype was counted between two and nine times. V is TRBV7-2 and J is TRBJ2-6, with D unclear. Per the germline V gene, CDR1 is SGHTA and CDR2 is FQGNSA. Trimming left V 2 bases short and J 3 bases short, with 2 bases between. The CDR3 extends over 13 amino acids. This CDR3 reads CASSLYGANVLTF. The CDR3 DNA reads TGTGCCAGCAGCTTATATGGGGCCAACGTCCTGACTTTC. Using reference TRBV7-2 and TRBJ2-6 for the parts outside the CDR3, the full variable domain is GAGVSQSPSNKVTEKGKDVELRCDPISGHTALYWYRQSLGQGLEFLIYFQGNSAPDKSGLPSDRFSAERTGGSVSTLTIQRTQQEDSAVYLCASSLYGANVLTFGAGSRLTVL.

This clonotype was picked up many times. V and J are TRBV11-2 and TRBJ2-1; D unresolved. The germline V gene has CDR1 SGHAT and CDR2 FQNNGV. V shed 3 bases and J shed 8 bases, with 17 bases lying between them. This CDR3 spans 15 amino acids. The CDR3 spells CASSFQPYKIDEQFF. CDR3 coding DNA: TGTGCCAGCAGCTTTCAGCCCTACAAGATCGATGAGCAGTTCTTC.

This clonotype was seen a few times. A much larger clone is a single base away; this may be a read error. This chain joins TRBV5-5 and TRBJ2-3, with 9 bases matching TRBD2. CDR3 length equals 16 residues. Per germline, CDR1 SGHKS and CDR2 YYEKEE (reference sequence). Here the CDR3 DNA reads TGTTCCAGCAGCTCACCCGAGCGGGGGGGCACAGATACGCAGTATTTT. Amino acid sequence: CSSSSPERGGTDTQYF.

The chain has TRBV2 and TRBJ1-5; a weak D match, TRBD1 (5 bases). The ends were cut back, 2 bases at V and 0 bases at J, with 8 bases in the middle. The CDR3 runs 15 residues. CDR1 is SNHLY, CDR2 FYNNEI, per germline. This CDR3 reads CASSELGVSNQPQHF. In nucleotides, the CDR3 is TGTGCCAGCAGTGAATTAGGGGTTAGCAATCAGCCCCAGCATTTT.

This clonotype was detected many times. The genes are TRBV10-3 and TRBJ1-2, with D possibly matching TRBD1 (6 bases). The ends were cut back, 4 bases at V and 5 bases at J, with 8 bases in the middle. CDR3 size: 12 residues. Germline CDR1 ENHRY, CDR2 SYGVKD. Here the CDR3 DNA reads TGTGCCATCAGTGGGGACATTTATGGCTACACCTTC. Translated, it gives CAISGDIYGYTF.

The table lists this clonotype with many counts. The V gene is TRBV30, the J gene TRBJ1-2, with 7 bases aligning to TRBD1. The CDR3 is made up of 14 amino acids. Germline values: CDR1 GTSNPN, CDR2 SVGIG (reference sequence). CDR3 DNA sequence: TGTGCTTCAAGCCCACTACAGGGGAGGAATGGCTACACCTTC. This translates into CASSPLQGRNGYTF.

The table lists this clonotype with many counts. The J gene is TRBJ1-2, the V gene TRBV12-3 or TRBV12-4; 7 bases match TRBD1. Trimming took 6 bases from V and 7 from J; bases not matched to a gene: 14. The length of the CDR3 is 15 residues. The CDR3 sequence: CASRRQGQPTSGYTF. CDR3 nucleotides: TGTGCCAGCAGGCGACAGGGCCAGCCTACATCTGGCTACACCTTC.

In its sample, this clonotype was seen many times. J is TRBJ1-2 and V is TRBV19; D might be TRBD1 (5 bases). Germline V gives CDR1 LNHDA, CDR2 SQIVND (reference sequence). V was shortened by 6 bases and J by 0 bases, with 8 bases between the two germline ends. This CDR3 comprises 13 residues. The CDR3 sequence is CASRDRSNYGYTF. In nucleotides, the CDR3 is TGTGCCAGTAGAGACAGATCTAACTATGGCTACACCTTC.

This clonotype came up many times. The chain is built from TRBV12-3 or TRBV12-4 and TRBJ2-2; D is unclear. The V and J ends lost 3 bases and 5 bases respectively, with 10 bases between them. The CDR3 loop spans 14 amino acids. The CDR3 here is CASSFGSRTGELFF. The CDR3 nucleotides read TGTGCCAGCAGTTTTGGGTCCCGTACCGGGGAGCTGTTTTTT.

This clonotype came up many times. The chain is built from TRBV29-1 and TRBJ2-7, with D perhaps matching TRBD1 (5 bases). This CDR3 comprises 12 residues. Germline loops: CDR1 SQVTM, CDR2 ANQGSEA. Between the trimmed V and J ends, which lost 0 bases and 12 bases, there was a span of 15 bases. CDR3: CSVEDPSRVWYF. The CDR3, as DNA: TGCAGCGTTGAAGATCCGAGCAGGGTCTGGTACTTC.

This clonotype showed up many times. This chain uses TRBV11-2 with TRBJ1-6, with no clear D. There are 16 residues in the CDR3. The germline CDR1 and CDR2 sequences are SGHAT and FQNNGV. The V end lost 5 bases, the J end lost 3 bases, and 14 bases lay between the germline ends. Here the CDR3 reads CASSPRRASYNSPLHF. The CDR3 DNA is TGTGCCAGCAGCCCGAGGCGAGCCAGCTATAATTCACCCCTCCACTTT.

This clonotype was found many times. The V gene is TRBV6-1, the J gene TRBJ2-1, with D possibly being TRBD1 (6 bases). This CDR3 has 15 amino acids. Germline loops: CDR1 MNHNS, CDR2 SASEGT. Trimming stripped 6 bases from V and 5 bases from J, with 17 bases between. The CDR3 sequence: CASRSNIGQHNEQFF. DNA for the CDR3: TGTGCCAGCAGGTCGAATATCGGACAGCACAATGAGCAGTTCTTC.

This clonotype appeared many times. The J gene is TRBJ2-1, the V gene TRBV12-3 or TRBV12-4, with D tentatively TRBD2 (7 bases). Trimming removed 6 bases from V and 9 bases from J, with 21 bases in between. CDR3 size: 15 residues. The CDR3 DNA sequence: TGTGCCAGCAGCACCTGGGAGGGGGAAGCGAGTGAGCAGTTCTTC. This gives the protein CASSTWEGEASEQFF.

At least ten counts were recorded for this clonotype. This chain links TRBV2 with TRBJ1-1, with D unclear. With 6 bases removed from V and 2 bases from J, the gap between germline ends came to 7 bases. The CDR3 runs 12 residues. In germline, CDR1 is SNHLY, CDR2 FYNNEI. The CDR3 DNA reads as TGTGCCAGCAGGGTGGACAACACTGAAGCTTTCTTT. As protein: CASRVDNTEAFF.

The DNA of the CDR3 is TGTGCCAGCAGTTTTAAAAGGGGGGAAATATCCTATGGCTACACCTTC. It yields the protein CASSFKRGEISYGYTF. This chain joins TRBV28 and TRBJ1-2; possible D gene TRBD1, 6 bases. V was shortened by 3 bases and J by 4 bases, with 18 bases between the two germline ends. Germline V gene data show CDR1 as MDHEN and CDR2 as SYDVKM. CDR3 length equals 16 residues.

This clonotype was observed at least ten times. The chain uses TRBV4-3 and TRBJ2-7; D uncertain. The germline CDR1 and CDR2 sequences are LGHNA and YSLEER. Between the trimmed V and J ends, which lost 0 bases and 9 bases, there was a span of 9 bases. The CDR3 is 12 residues long. CDR3 in DNA: TGCGCCAGCAGCCAAGAGGGTCTTGGGCAGTACTTC. This encodes CASSQEGLGQYF.

V gene TRBV4-1 combines with J gene TRBJ1-1, with D perhaps matching TRBD1 (6 bases). CDR1 and CDR2 from the germline V gene are MGHRA and YSYEKL. The CDR3 covers 15 residues. Trimming shortened V by 0 bases and J by 3 bases, and 11 bases separated the two germline ends. The CDR3 sequence is CASSQEGGRDTEAFF. The CDR3, as DNA: TGCGCCAGCAGCCAAGAAGGGGGACGGGACACTGAAGCTTTCTTT.

The chain has TRBV2 and TRBJ2-1; 10 bases are a match to TRBD1. The CDR3 runs 16 residues. Germline CDR1 is SNHLY and CDR2 is FYNNEI. The V gene end was trimmed by 9 bases and the J gene end by 4 bases; junction bases not matched to a gene: 12. The CDR3 DNA sequence: TGTGCCAGTCGGACAGGGGGAAACATTGGGTACAATGAGCAGTTCTTC. Protein product: CASRTGGNIGYNEQFF. The variable domain in full, completed from reference TRBV2 and TRBJ2-1, reads EPEVTQTPSHQVTQMGQEVILRCVPISNHLYFYWYRQILGQKVEFLVSFYNNEISEKSEIFDDQFSVERPDGSNFTLKIRSTKLEDSAMYFCASRTGGNIGYNEQFFGPGTRLTVL.

This clonotype was observed many times. The V and J genes are TRBV12-3 or TRBV12-4 and TRBJ2-2; 7 bases match TRBD2. CDR3 length: 17 residues. The trim removed 0 bases at V and 3 bases at J, leaving 7 bases unmatched. CDR3 amino acids: CASSLALTSADTGELFF. The DNA for the CDR3 is TGTGCCAGCAGTTTAGCGCTTACTAGCGCGGACACCGGGGAGCTGTTTTTT.

This clonotype was counted only a few times. The CDR3 DNA reads TGCGCCAGCAGCTTTGCAGGGTTCGAAAACATTCAGTACTTC. This codes for CASSFAGFENIQYF. This rearrangement joins TRBV5-1 to TRBJ2-4; a weak D match, TRBD1 (5 bases). The V end was cut by 2 bases, the J end by 5 bases, with 11 bases between. Germline lookup yields CDR1 SGHRS and CDR2 YFSETQ. The CDR3 contains 14 residues.

The chain has TRBV7-2 and TRBJ1-5, with D hard to call. The CDR3 spans 12 residues. Germline V gene lookup returns CDR1 SGHTA and CDR2 FQGNSA. V was trimmed by 5 bases and J by 7 bases, leaving 9 bases between them. CDR3 region: CASSRPGQPQHF. In DNA form, the CDR3 reads TGTGCCAGCAGCCGCCCGGGCCAGCCCCAGCATTTT. Combining the CDR3 with reference TRBV7-2 and TRBJ1-5 gives the whole variable domain GAGVSQSPSNKVTEKGKDVELRCDPISGHTALYWYRQSLGQGLEFLIYFQGNSAPDKSGLPSDRFSAERTGGSVSTLTIQRTQQEDSAVYLCASSRPGQPQHFGDGTRLSIL.

This clonotype was seen many times. This rearrangement joins TRBV5-1 to TRBJ2-2; D is possibly TRBD1 (5 bases). CDR1 is SGHRS and CDR2 is YFSETQ in the germline V gene. The CDR3 is made up of 14 amino acids. The ends were cut back, 4 bases at V and 6 bases at J, with 13 bases in the middle. This CDR3 reads CASSPGWGPGELFF. In DNA, the CDR3 is TGCGCCAGCAGCCCCGGATGGGGCCCCGGGGAGCTGTTTTTT.

This clonotype was detected many times. The CDR3 region has the DNA TGTGCCAGCAGCTTAGTGGCGGCGAGGCGGGTTGAAAAACTGTTTTTT. Protein sequence: CASSLVAARRVEKLFF. The V call is TRBV7-9, the J call TRBJ1-4; no definite D call. Trimming pared 1 base from V and 7 bases from J, leaving 16 bases between. The CDR3 has 16 amino acids. CDR1 SEHNR and CDR2 FQNEAQ come from the germline V gene (reference sequence).

This clonotype was found many times. The chain links TRBV27 to TRBJ2-7; D is possibly TRBD1 (5 bases). V gave up 3 bases and J gave up 4 bases, with 13 bases separating them. CDR3 length equals 14 residues. CDR1 and CDR2 from the germline V gene are MNHEY and SMNVEV (reference sequence). The chain's CDR3 is CASSLGRVVYEQYF. In DNA, the CDR3 is TGTGCCAGCAGTTTGGGCAGGGTCGTTTACGAGCAGTACTTC.

This clonotype was detected many times. The genes are TRBV30 and TRBJ1-6, with D possibly being TRBD1 (5 bases). CDR1 is GTSNPN and CDR2 is SVGIG in the germline V gene (reference sequence). Trimming shortened V by 1 base and J by 9 bases, and 10 bases separated the two germline ends. This CDR3 contains 13 residues. The CDR3 nucleotides read TGTGCCTGGAGTGGCAGGGAGAGTTCACCCCTCCACTTT. This sequence encodes CAWSGRESSPLHF.